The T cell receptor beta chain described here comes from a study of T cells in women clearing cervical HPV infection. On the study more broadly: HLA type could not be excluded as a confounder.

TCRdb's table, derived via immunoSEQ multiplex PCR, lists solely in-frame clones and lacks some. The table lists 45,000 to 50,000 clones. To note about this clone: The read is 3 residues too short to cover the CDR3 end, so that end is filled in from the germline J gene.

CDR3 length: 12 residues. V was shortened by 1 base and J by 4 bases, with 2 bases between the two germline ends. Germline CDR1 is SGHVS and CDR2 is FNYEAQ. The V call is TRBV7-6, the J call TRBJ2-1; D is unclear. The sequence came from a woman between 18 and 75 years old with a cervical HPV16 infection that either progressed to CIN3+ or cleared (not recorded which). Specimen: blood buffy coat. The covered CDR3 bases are TGTGCCAGCAGCTTAGTATACAATGAG. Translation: CASSLVYNE. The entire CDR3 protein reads CASSLVYNEQFF.